This T cell receptor (beta chain) was recovered during a study of blood T cell repertoires in COVID-19. Study-wide background: Sample material is recorded as cDNA or gDNA derived from T cells, B-cell-depleted T cells, or PBMCs.

Some clones are missing from TCRdb's copy, which holds only in-frame ones; the method was immunoSEQ multiplex PCR. The repertoire has about 140,000 clones, 88% of them found once; the top ten carry 10% to 13%. The receptor's source is a man aged 55-75 years with active or convalescent COVID-19. Material: peripheral blood.

CDR3 nucleotide sequence: TGTGCCAGCAGTGGACTAACCTCCTACGAGCAGTACTTC. As protein: CASSGLTSYEQYF. The chain uses TRBV5-6 and TRBJ2-7, with a tentative D call TRBD2 (6 bases). CDR1 and CDR2 (germline): SGHDT, YYEEEE. The CDR3 covers 13 residues. The V end lost 5 bases, the J end lost 0 bases, and 9 bases lay between the germline ends.